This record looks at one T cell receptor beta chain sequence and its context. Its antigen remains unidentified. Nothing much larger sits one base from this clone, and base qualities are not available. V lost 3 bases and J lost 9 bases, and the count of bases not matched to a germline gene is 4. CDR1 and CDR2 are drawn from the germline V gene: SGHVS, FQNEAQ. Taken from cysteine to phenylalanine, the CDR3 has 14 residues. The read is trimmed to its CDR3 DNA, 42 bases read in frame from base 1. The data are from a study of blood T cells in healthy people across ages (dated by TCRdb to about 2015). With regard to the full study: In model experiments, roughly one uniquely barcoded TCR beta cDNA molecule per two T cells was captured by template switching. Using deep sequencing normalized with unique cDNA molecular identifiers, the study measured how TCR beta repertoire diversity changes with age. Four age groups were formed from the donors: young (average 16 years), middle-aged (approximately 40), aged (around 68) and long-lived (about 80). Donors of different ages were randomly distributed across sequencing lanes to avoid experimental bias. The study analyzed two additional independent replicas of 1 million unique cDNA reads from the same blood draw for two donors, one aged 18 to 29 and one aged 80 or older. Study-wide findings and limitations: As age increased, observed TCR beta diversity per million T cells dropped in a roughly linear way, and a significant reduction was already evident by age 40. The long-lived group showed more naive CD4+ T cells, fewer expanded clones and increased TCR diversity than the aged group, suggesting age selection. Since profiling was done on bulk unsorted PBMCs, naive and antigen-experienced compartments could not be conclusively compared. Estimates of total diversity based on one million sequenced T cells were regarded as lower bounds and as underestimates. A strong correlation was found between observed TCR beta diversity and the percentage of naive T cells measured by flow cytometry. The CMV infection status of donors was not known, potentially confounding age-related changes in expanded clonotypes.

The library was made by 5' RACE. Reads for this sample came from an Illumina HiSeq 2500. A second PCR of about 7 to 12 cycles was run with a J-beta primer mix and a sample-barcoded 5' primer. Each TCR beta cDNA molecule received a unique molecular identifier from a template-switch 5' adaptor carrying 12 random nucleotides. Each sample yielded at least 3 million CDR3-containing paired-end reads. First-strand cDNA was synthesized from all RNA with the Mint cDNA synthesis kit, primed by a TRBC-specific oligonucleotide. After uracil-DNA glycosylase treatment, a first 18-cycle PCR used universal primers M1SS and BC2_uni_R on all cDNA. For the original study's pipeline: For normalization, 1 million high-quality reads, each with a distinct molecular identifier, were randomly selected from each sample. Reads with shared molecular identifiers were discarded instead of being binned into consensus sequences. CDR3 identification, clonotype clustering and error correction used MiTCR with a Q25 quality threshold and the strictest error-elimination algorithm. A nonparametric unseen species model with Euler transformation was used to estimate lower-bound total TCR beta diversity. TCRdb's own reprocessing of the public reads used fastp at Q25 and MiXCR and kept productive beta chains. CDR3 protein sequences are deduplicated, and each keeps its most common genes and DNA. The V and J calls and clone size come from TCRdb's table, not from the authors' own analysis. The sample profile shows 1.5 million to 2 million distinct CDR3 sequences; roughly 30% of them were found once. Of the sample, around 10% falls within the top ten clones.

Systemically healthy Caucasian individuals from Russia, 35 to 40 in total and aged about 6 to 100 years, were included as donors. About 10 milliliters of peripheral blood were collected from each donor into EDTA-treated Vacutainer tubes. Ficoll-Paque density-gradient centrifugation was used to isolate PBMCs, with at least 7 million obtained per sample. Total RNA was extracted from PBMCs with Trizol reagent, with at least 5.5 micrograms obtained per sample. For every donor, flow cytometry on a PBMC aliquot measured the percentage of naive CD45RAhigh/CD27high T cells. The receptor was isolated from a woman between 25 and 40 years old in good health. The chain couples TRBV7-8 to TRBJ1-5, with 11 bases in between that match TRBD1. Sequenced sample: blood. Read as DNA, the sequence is TGTGCCAGCAGCTTGGGACAGGGGGTTTCGCCCCAGCATTTT. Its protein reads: CASSLGQGVSPQHF.